These T cell receptor beta chains were read from a single sample in a study of identical twins. TCRdb reanalysed the 5' RACE reads using MiXCR and keeps one entry per CDR3 protein. The sample consists of a few hundred thousand distinct CDR3 sequences, roughly 8.7% of them appearing once. These data were likewise used in another study, on yellow fever vaccine responses in identical twins.

The sample was CD8+ T cells sorted from blood. All receptors derive from a woman between 18 and 29 years old in good health. CDR3s include the opening cysteine and the closing phenylalanine or tryptophan. The D gene is left open where the match is weak. A row's size may be missing; if present it is once, few, many or a size class.

>TRBV7-8|-|-|TRBJ1-1
TGTGCCAGCAGCTTAGGGGGGGTTCTGGTTTATGAAGCTTTCTTT
CASSLGGVLVYEAFF
>TRBV4-3|-|TRBD1|TRBJ1-3
TGCGCCAGCAGCCCGGGGACAGGTTCGTGGAGCACCATATATTTT
CASSPGTGSWSTIYF
>TRBV6-2/TRBV6-3|-|-|TRBJ2-7
TGTGCCAGCAGTTACGTTTTAGGTCCCTACGAGCAGTACTTC
CASSYVLGPYEQYF
>TRBV11-2|many|-|TRBJ2-1
TGTGCCAGCAGCTTAGAAAGCTACAATGAGCAGTTCTTC
CASSLESYNEQFF
>TRBV4-1|-|TRBD1|TRBJ2-7
TGCGCCAGCAGCCAGGGACCGGGACAGGACATGTACGAGCAGTACTTC
CASSQGPGQDMYEQYF
>TRBV29-1|many|-|TRBJ2-3
TGCAGCGCCCAAGGGTCTGGGACAGATACGCAGTATTTT
CSAQGSGTDTQYF
>TRBV6-2/TRBV6-3|few|TRBD2|TRBJ2-1
TGTGCCAGCAGTACCATCCTAGCGGGAGGTAGCCATGAGCAGTTCTTC
CASSTILAGGSHEQFF
>TRBV2|many|TRBD1|TRBJ2-7
TGTGCCAGCAGTCAGGACAGGGCAAATCTGTCCTACGAGCAGTACTTC
CASSQDRANLSYEQYF
>TRBV20-1|-|-|TRBJ1-1
TGCAGTGCTAGCCCAATCCGGGAGGGTGAAGCTTTCTTT
CSASPIREGEAFF
>TRBV5-1|-|-|TRBJ2-7
TGCGCCAGCAGCTTGGAGAGCGGCTCCTACGAGCAGTACTTC
CASSLESGSYEQYF
>TRBV4-3|few|TRBD1|TRBJ1-2
TGCGCCAGCAGCCATCACACGGACAGGTTAACCTATGGCTACACCTTC
CASSHHTDRLTYGYTF
>TRBV12-3/TRBV12-4|-|-|TRBJ1-5
TGTGCCAGCAGTCTGTACAGCGGCCAGCCCCAGCATTTT
CASSLYSGQPQHF
>TRBV10-3|many|TRBD2|TRBJ2-1
TGTGCCATCAGTGAGGGACTAGCCCCCTATGAGCAGTTCTTC
CAISEGLAPYEQFF
>TRBV7-8|-|-|TRBJ2-5
TGTGCCAGCAGCCCCTACAACAGGGACCAAGAGACCCAGTACTTC
CASSPYNRDQETQYF
>TRBV12-3/TRBV12-4|many|TRBD1|TRBJ2-2
TGTGCCAATCTCGGGACAGTGAACACCGGGGAGCTGTTTTTT
CANLGTVNTGELFF
>TRBV6-2/TRBV6-3|few|-|TRBJ2-2
TGTGCCAGCAGTTACTCTCCGAGCACCGGGGAGCTGTTTTTT
CASSYSPSTGELFF
>TRBV12-3/TRBV12-4|many|-|TRBJ2-5
TGTGCCAGCACCCACTCGGACAGTCTCCAAGAGACCCAGTACTTC
CASTHSDSLQETQYF
>TRBV20-1|few|TRBD1|TRBJ2-7
TGCAGTGTTAGAGATTTACAGGGGGTGGGGAGCGAGCAGTACTTC
CSVRDLQGVGSEQYF
>TRBV15|-|-|TRBJ2-5
TGTGCCACCAGCAGCGGGGCTTATTCTGGGTCCCAGTACTTC
CATSSGAYSGSQYF
>TRBV20-1|-|-|TRBJ2-7
TGCAGTGCTTACGTCCTAACCTACGAGCAGTACTTC
CSAYVLTYEQYF
>TRBV12-3/TRBV12-4|many|TRBD1|TRBJ2-1
TGTGCCAGCAGTCTCAGACAGGGCGATGAGCAGTTCTTC
CASSLRQGDEQFF
>TRBV5-1|few|TRBD2|TRBJ2-5
TGCGCCAGCAGCCGGCGGGGGGGCCTGGAGACCCAGTACTTC
CASSRRGGLETQYF
>TRBV12-3/TRBV12-4|few|TRBD2|TRBJ2-3
TGTGCCAGCAGTCGACTAGCGGGGGGGCCTGGAGATACGCAGTATTTT
CASSRLAGGPGDTQYF
>TRBV28|-|TRBD2|TRBJ2-7
TGTGCCAGCAGTTTATTTCTTGGCACTAGCGGGAGCTCCTACGAGCAGTACTTC
CASSLFLGTSGSSYEQYF
>TRBV3-1|many|TRBD1|TRBJ2-2
TGTGCCAGCAGGGGAAGACAGGGGGCGCTTACCGGGGAGCTGTTTTTT
CASRGRQGALTGELFF
>TRBV6-2/TRBV6-3|-|-|TRBJ2-7
TGTGCCAGCAGTCCCTTCCCCGCCTCCTACGAGCAGTACTTC
CASSPFPASYEQYF
>TRBV3-1|many|-|TRBJ2-7
TGTGCCAGCAGCCAAGAGCAGTCCTACGAGCAGTACTTC
CASSQEQSYEQYF
>TRBV5-8|many|TRBD1|TRBJ2-3
TGTGCCAGCAGCTTGGGGACAGGAGGCACAGATACGCAGTATTTT
CASSLGTGGTDTQYF
>TRBV20-1|few|-|TRBJ2-1
TGCAGTGCTAGTGGGGCTAATTACAATGAGCAGTTCTTC
CSASGANYNEQFF
>TRBV10-2|few|TRBD2|TRBJ2-1
TGCGCCAGCAGAAGGGAGGGAGGGTCCTACAATGAGCAGTTCTTC
CASRREGGSYNEQFF
>TRBV20-1|-|TRBD2|TRBJ2-1
TGCAGTGCACCGACCGCCAAGCGGGGGGATCTCAATGAGCAGTTCTTC
CSAPTAKRGDLNEQFF
>TRBV20-1|few|-|TRBJ2-6
TGCAGTGCTAGAGACGAGGCTTCTGGGGCCAACGTCCTGACTTTC
CSARDEASGANVLTF